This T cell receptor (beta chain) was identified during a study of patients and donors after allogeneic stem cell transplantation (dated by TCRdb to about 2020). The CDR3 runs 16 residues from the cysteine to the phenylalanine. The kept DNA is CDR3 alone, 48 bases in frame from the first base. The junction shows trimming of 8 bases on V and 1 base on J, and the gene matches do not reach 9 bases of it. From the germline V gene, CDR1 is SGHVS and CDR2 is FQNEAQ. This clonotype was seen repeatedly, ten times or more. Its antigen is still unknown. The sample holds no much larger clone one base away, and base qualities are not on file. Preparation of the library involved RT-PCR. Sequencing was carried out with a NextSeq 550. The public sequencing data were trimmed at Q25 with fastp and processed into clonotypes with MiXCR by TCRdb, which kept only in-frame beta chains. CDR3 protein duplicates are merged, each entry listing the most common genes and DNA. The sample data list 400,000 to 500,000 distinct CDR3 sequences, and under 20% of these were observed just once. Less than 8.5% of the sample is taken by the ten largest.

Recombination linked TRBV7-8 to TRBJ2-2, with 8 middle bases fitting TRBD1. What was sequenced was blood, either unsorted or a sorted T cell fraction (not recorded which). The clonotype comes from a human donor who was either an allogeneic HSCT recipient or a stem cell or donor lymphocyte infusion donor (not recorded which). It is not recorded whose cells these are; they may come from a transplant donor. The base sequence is TGTGCCAGCCGGAGGCCAGGGGGCTGGAACACCGGGGAGCTGTTTTTT. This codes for CASRRPGGWNTGELFF.